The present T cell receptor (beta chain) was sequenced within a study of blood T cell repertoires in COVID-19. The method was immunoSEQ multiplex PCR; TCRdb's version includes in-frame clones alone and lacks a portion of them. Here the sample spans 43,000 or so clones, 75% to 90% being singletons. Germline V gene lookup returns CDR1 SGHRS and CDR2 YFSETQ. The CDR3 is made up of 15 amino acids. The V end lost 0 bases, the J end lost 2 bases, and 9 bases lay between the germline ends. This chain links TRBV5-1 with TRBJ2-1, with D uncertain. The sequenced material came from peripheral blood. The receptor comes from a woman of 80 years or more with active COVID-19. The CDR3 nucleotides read TGCGCCAGCAGCTTGGCTTCTCAGGCCTACAATGAGCAGTTCTTC. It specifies CASSLASQAYNEQFF.